The subject of this entry is one TCR beta chain. Germline CDR1 and CDR2: MDHEN and SYDVKM. V was shortened by 4 bases and J by 8 bases, with 17 bases between the two germline ends. CDR3 length equals 14 residues. The protocol was immunoSEQ multiplex PCR, while the TCRdb copy is restricted to in-frame clones and leaves out a portion. The sample yields some 2.4 million clones, 93% seen once. Everyone who donated was a Caucasian adult who lived in Nashville, Tennessee. The CD4+ fraction was divided into a CD45RA+ naive subset and a CD45RA-negative memory subset. The sample comes from a study of shared clonotypes between healthy human individuals. Study overall: The study drew on two women and a few men aged 18 to 49 as donors.

The chain couples TRBV28 to TRBJ1-2; D is unresolved. The material sequenced was naive CD4+ T cells from PBMCs. Subset here: CD45RA+ positively selected. The TCR was taken from a man between 18 and 29 years old in good health. Some clones in this sample may be carry-over from other donors' samples. The CDR3 here is CASSSGQRSGGYTF. The CDR3 DNA reads TGTGCCAGCAGTTCCGGTCAACGCAGCGGGGGCTACACCTTC.